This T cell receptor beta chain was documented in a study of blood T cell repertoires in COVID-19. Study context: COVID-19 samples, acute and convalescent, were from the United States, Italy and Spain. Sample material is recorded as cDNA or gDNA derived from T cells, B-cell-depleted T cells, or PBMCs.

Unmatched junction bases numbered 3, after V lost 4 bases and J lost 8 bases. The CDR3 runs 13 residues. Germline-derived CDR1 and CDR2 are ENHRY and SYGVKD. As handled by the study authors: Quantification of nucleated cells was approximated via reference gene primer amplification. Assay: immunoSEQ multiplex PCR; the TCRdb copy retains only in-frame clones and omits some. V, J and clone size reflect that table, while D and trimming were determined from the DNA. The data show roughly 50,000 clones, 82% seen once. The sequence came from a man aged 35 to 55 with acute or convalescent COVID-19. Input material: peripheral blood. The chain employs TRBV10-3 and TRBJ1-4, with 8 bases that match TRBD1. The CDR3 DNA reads TGTGCCATCAGTGGGGACAGGATGGAAAAACTGTTTTTT. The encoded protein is CAISGDRMEKLFF.